Given below is one T cell receptor beta chain in context. No cognate antigen has been identified for it. No base quality information exists; no much larger clone differs at one position. The entry originates in a study of T cells in tumors and immune-related adverse events (dated by TCRdb to the early 2020s). CDR1 and CDR2 are drawn from the germline V gene: SGHRS, YFSETQ. From the cysteine up to the phenylalanine, the CDR3 has a length of 14 residues. Only the CDR3 DNA is retained, 42 bases long and in frame from the first base. V is cut by 0 bases and J by 0 bases, and the space between the germline ends is 6 bases. Using the immunoSEQ assay, the TCR beta locus was amplified and sequenced, producing bulk TCR Vbeta CDR3 data. Per the original workflow: CDR3s were excluded if they were non-productive, were shorter than 7 amino acids, or did not start with C or end with F/W. Only specimens with at least 1000 reads were analysed, and clonotypes were defined at the amino acid level. Clonality was computed as 1 minus Pielou's evenness. Library sizes were equalized by abundance-weighted random subsampling with replacement, repeated 100 times to report 95% confidence intervals. Repertoire overlap was quantified with the Morisita overlap index, and the top 40 clones per specimen were checked for overlap with the irAE. Sourced from immuneACCESS, this table was stored by TCRdb with only in-frame sequences that have V and J called. A share of the clones is absent; for the studies checked, an unresolved V gene accounts for under half, and the remainder has no known explanation. V, J and clone size derive from that table, while D and trimming were established from the DNA sequence. This sample comprises about 22,000 clones, 80% to 95% of them detected only once. The ten largest clonotypes hold 1.2% to 1.5% of the sample.

The sample's treatment or condition label is to be understood as: nivolumab (PD-1 blockade) given before sampling. The DNeasy Blood and Tissue Kit was used to extract DNA from the formalin-fixed paraffin-embedded specimens. This specimen consisted of lymph node tissue, obtained from a patient treated with anti-PD-1 therapy. The receptor was derived from a female donor with metastatic renal cell carcinoma. The rearrangement joined TRBV5-1 to TRBJ1-2, with the D segment identity uncertain. The DNA sequence reads TGCGCCAGCAGCTTGGAAGGAGCTAACTATGGCTACACCTTC. This encodes CASSLEGANYGYTF.